The 26 T cell receptor beta chains given below trace back to one sample, sequenced in a study of cytomegalovirus exposure and HLA in healthy donors. The PCR made use of 60 Vbeta and 13 Jbeta primers. Generated by immunoSEQ multiplex PCR, the TCRdb table keeps only in-frame clones and is missing some. The sample has some 120,000 clones; around 81% are singletons. Sequencing was carried out using PBMCs. Receptor source: a woman aged 40 to 50 in good health and CMV-seronegative.

The chain combines TRBV9 with TRBJ2-5, with D possibly TRBD1 on 7 matching bases. The CDR3 is 16 residues long. Germline CDR1 is SGDLS and CDR2 is YYNGEE. V lost 4 bases and J 0 bases, leaving 16 bases between the germline ends. CDR3 coding DNA: TGTGCCAGCAGCCCACGGCGGGACAGCAACCAAGAGACCCAGTACTTC. Translated, it gives CASSPRRDSNQETQYF.

The chain recombines TRBV30 with TRBJ1-1; maybe TRBD1 (6 bases). V was pared by 5 bases and J by 5 bases, with 15 bases between. The length of the CDR3 is 13 residues. CDR1 GTSNPN and CDR2 SVGIG come from the germline V gene (reference sequence). The DNA for the CDR3 is TGTGCCTGGGATACAGGGCGCGGAACTGAAGCTTTCTTT. Translating it yields CAWDTGRGTEAFF.

Notes on this clone: The junction shows a germline mismatch at one end, possibly a read error. The chain links TRBV7-9 to TRBJ1-1; D is possibly TRBD1 (6 bases). The CDR3 consists of 18 residues. CDR1 and CDR2 from the germline V gene are SEHNR and FQNEAQ (reference sequence). CDR3 nucleotide sequence: TGTGTCAGCAGCTTATCCGGACAGAGCCTGGTAATGAACACTGAAGCTTTCTTT. It translates to CVSSLSGQSLVMNTEAFF.

Concerning this clone itself: The junction departs from germline at one end; a sequencing error may be responsible. The V gene is TRBV4-1, the J gene TRBJ2-7, with D tentatively TRBD2 (6 bases). CDR1 and CDR2 (germline): MGHRA, YSYEKL. This CDR3 has 15 residues. The DNA for the CDR3 is TGCGCCAGCAGTCAAGAACGCGGGAACTCCTACGAGCAGTACTTC. Its translation: CASSQERGNSYEQYF.

V gene TRBV19 combines with J gene TRBJ1-2; D gene uncertain. This CDR3 has 13 residues. Germline loops: CDR1 LNHDA, CDR2 SQIVND (reference sequence). Trimming took 2 bases from V and 1 from J, leaving 5 bases between them. DNA of the CDR3: TGTGCCAGTAGTATACCGGGTAACTATGGCTACACCTTC. Translated, it gives CASSIPGNYGYTF.

The chain recombines TRBV11-2 with TRBJ2-1; D is unclear. Germline V lookup: CDR1 SGHAT, CDR2 FQNNGV. This CDR3 spans 14 amino acids. Trimming cost V 3 bases and J 8 bases, with 14 bases left between them. The CDR3 here is CASSFVNSPDEQFF. CDR3 sequence (DNA): TGTGCCAGCAGCTTTGTCAACTCCCCGGATGAGCAGTTCTTC.

The chain carries TRBV18 and TRBJ1-2; 10 bases align to TRBD1. Trimming took 6 bases from V and 6 from J; bases not matched to a gene: 13. Germline V gives CDR1 KGHSH, CDR2 LQKENI. This CDR3 has 16 residues. CDR3 in amino acids: CASSLKAGTGDNGYTF. In nucleotides, the CDR3 is TGTGCCAGCTCCCTTAAAGCCGGGACAGGGGACAATGGCTACACCTTC.

This sequence joins TRBV25-1 and TRBJ2-7; tentatively, D is TRBD1 (7 bases). The CDR3 totals 15 residues. Germline assignment: CDR1 MGHDK and CDR2 SYGVNS. V shed 3 bases and J shed 3 bases, with 15 bases lying between them. CDR3 nucleotide sequence: TGTGCCAGCAGTGAGGCCCAGGGGGAGGTCTACGAGCAGTACTTC. Its protein product is CASSEAQGEVYEQYF.

The rearrangement links TRBV6-5 to TRBJ1-2; D is unclear. V gave up 4 bases and J gave up 1 base, with 4 bases separating them. The CDR3 has 12 amino acids. CDR1 and CDR2 from the germline V gene are MNHEY and SVGAGI. The CDR3: CASSSSNYGYTF. CDR3 nucleotide sequence: TGTGCCAGCAGTTCGAGTAACTATGGCTACACCTTC.

This chain links TRBV20-1 with TRBJ2-1; no definite D call. V was pared by 0 bases and J by 7 bases, with 4 bases between. The CDR3 runs to 11 residues. The V gene's germline CDR1 is DFQATT and CDR2 SNEGSKA (reference sequence). CDR3 coding DNA: TGCAGTGCTAGAGATCGGAATGAGCAGTTCTTC. This encodes CSARDRNEQFF.

The chain joins TRBV27 to TRBJ2-6; 8 nucleotides agree with TRBD1. J lost 3 bases, V lost 2 bases, and 3 bases had no gene match. Germline assignment: CDR1 MNHEY and CDR2 SMNVEV (reference sequence). This CDR3 has 16 amino acids. The CDR3 spells CASSLDRGHGANVLTF. The CDR3 DNA is TGTGCCAGCAGTTTAGACAGGGGCCATGGGGCCAACGTCCTGACTTTC. The whole variable domain, filled in from reference TRBV27 and TRBJ2-6, reads EAQVTQNPRYLITVTGKKLTVTCSQNMNHEYMSWYRQDPGLGLRQIYYSMNVEVTDKGDVPEGYKVSRKEKRNFPLILESPSPNQTSLYFCASSLDRGHGANVLTFGAGSRLTVL.

The CDR3 nucleotides are TGTGCCAGCAGCTTAGGCGGGGGGGCCTATGAGCAGTTCTTC. This codes for CASSLGGGAYEQFF. The chain is built from TRBV7-3 and TRBJ2-1, with 9 bases that match TRBD2. Trimming at V came to 2 bases and at J to 8 bases, leaving 4 bases not matched to a gene. Germline CDR1 and CDR2: SGHTA and FQGTGA. The CDR3 contains 14 residues.

This clone was picked up a small number of times. The chain's CDR3 is CASSWTGGFTEAFF. In DNA form, the CDR3 reads TGTGCCAGCAGCTGGACAGGGGGCTTCACTGAAGCTTTCTTT. The J gene is TRBJ1-1, the V gene TRBV13, with TRBD1 matching over 11 bases. The CDR3 is made up of 14 amino acids. The V gene's germline CDR1 is PRHDT and CDR2 FYEKMQ (reference sequence). The ends lost 4 bases at V and 4 bases at J; junction bases unmatched: 2.

The chain combines TRBV9 with TRBJ2-1; TRBD2 matches at 9 bases. The germline V gene has CDR1 SGDLS and CDR2 YYNGEE. V gave up 0 bases and J gave up 6 bases; unmatched junction bases: 4. The CDR3 contains 15 residues. This CDR3 is CASSVEAGGGNEQFF. The CDR3, as DNA: TGTGCCAGCAGCGTAGAAGCGGGAGGAGGCAATGAGCAGTTCTTC.

In this sample, this clone turned up once. The chain recombines TRBV5-1 with TRBJ2-5, with no clear D. Matching the DNA end better, TRBJ2-7 makes the J call doubtful. CDR1 is SGHRS and CDR2 is YFSETQ in the germline V gene. The CDR3 length is 16 residues. CDR3 protein: CASSLKVQAPSYEQYF. CDR3 coding DNA: TGCGCCAGCAGCTTGAAGGTCCAGGCCCCCTCCTACGAGCAGTACTTC.

This rearrangement joins TRBV11-2 to TRBJ1-3; 9 bases align to TRBD1. Germline V gene data show CDR1 as SGHAT and CDR2 as FQNNGV. This CDR3 has 18 residues. V dropped 3 bases and J dropped 0; count of bases not matched to a gene: 9. The CDR3 nucleotides read TGTGCCAGCAGCTTTCATGGGACAGGGACGATCTCTGGAAACACCATATATTTT. Protein product: CASSFHGTGTISGNTIYF.

J is TRBJ1-2 and V is TRBV28, with 7 bases matching TRBD1. V was clipped by 3 bases and J by 0 bases; unmatched bases: 10. The germline V gene encodes CDR1 MDHEN and CDR2 SYDVKM. The CDR3 contains 17 residues. The CDR3 loop reads CASSLVTAGGANYGYTF. CDR3 nucleotide sequence: TGTGCCAGCAGTTTGGTGACTGCAGGGGGAGCTAACTATGGCTACACCTTC.

The J gene is TRBJ2-7, the V gene TRBV4-1; a possible D gene is TRBD2 (7 bases). This CDR3 contains 16 residues. Germline-derived CDR1 and CDR2 are MGHRA and YSYEKL. The V end was cut by 1 base, the J end by 9 bases, with 22 bases between. CDR3 sequence (DNA): TGCGCCAGCAGCCAAGTGGGGGCTAGCGGCACTACGACGCAGTACTTC. Its protein is CASSQVGASGTTTQYF.

This chain joins TRBV5-1 and TRBJ1-2; D possibly corresponds to TRBD1 (6 bases). CDR1 is SGHRS, CDR2 YFSETQ, per germline. Trimming removed 0 bases from V and 2 bases from J, with 14 bases in between. This CDR3 has 16 amino acids. The CDR3 coding sequence is TGCGCCAGCAGCTTGGACCCATCACAGGGAAACTATGGCTACACCTTC. Translated, it gives CASSLDPSQGNYGYTF.

The chain links TRBV6-6 to TRBJ1-5; D is unresolved. This CDR3 is 16 amino acids long. The germline V gene encodes CDR1 MNHNY and CDR2 SVGAGI (reference sequence). V lost 0 bases to trimming and J lost 7 bases, with 16 bases between them. DNA for the CDR3: TGTGCCAGCAGTTACTCGACCGCTCGGGTCGTCCAGCCCCAGCATTTT. Amino acids: CASSYSTARVVQPQHF.

This sequence joins TRBV7-9 and TRBJ1-1; D not certain. The V and J ends lost 1 base and 8 bases respectively, with 8 bases between them. The length of the CDR3 is 12 residues. Germline assignment: CDR1 SEHNR and CDR2 FQNEAQ (reference sequence). The DNA for the CDR3 is TGTGCCAGCAGCTTAGGGGGAGGGGAAGCTTTCTTT. Its protein product is CASSLGGGEAFF.

The chain uses TRBV21-1 and TRBJ2-7; the D segment call TRBD1 is taken from the table without a DNA check. TRBV21-1 is a pseudogene segment. There are 16 residues in the CDR3. This CDR3 is CASSTSTGVNSYEQYF. CDR3 nucleotide sequence: TGTGCCAGCAGCACGTCAACAGGTGTTAATTCCTACGAGCAGTACTTC.

This chain links TRBV11-2 with TRBJ2-7, with 10 bases fitting TRBD2. Germline V gene sequence: CDR1 SGHAT, CDR2 FQNNGV. This CDR3 region has 16 residues. Trimming at V came to 3 bases and at J to 4 bases, leaving 9 bases not matched to a gene. CDR3 in amino acids: CASSFDSGLAVYEQYF. Here the CDR3 DNA reads TGTGCCAGCAGCTTCGACTCCGGACTAGCGGTGTACGAGCAGTACTTC.

This chain joins TRBV7-9 and TRBJ2-2, with 10 positions matching TRBD2. Germline lookup yields CDR1 SEHNR and CDR2 FQNEAQ (reference sequence). The CDR3 extends over 15 amino acids. The ends lost 4 bases at V and 4 bases at J; junction bases unmatched: 3. CDR3 residues: CASSSAGGLTGELFF. The CDR3 DNA sequence: TGTGCCAGCAGCTCAGCGGGAGGGCTCACCGGGGAGCTGTTTTTT.

There are a few counts of this clone. The rearrangement links TRBV6-1 to TRBJ2-7, with 9 positions matching TRBD1. Looked up from germline, CDR1 is MNHNS and CDR2 is SASEGT. The junction had 6 bases not matched to a gene; V was cut back by 3 bases and J by 0 bases. This CDR3 contains 16 residues. As DNA, the CDR3 is TGTGCCAGCAGTGATCAGACGGGACAGGGCTCCTACGAGCAGTACTTC. Translation: CASSDQTGQGSYEQYF.

The CDR3 coding sequence is TGTGCCAGTCAGCGGGTGGCAGTTGTTCACTACGAGCAGTACTTC. It yields the protein CASQRVAVVHYEQYF. V usage is TRBV28 and J usage is TRBJ2-7, with D perhaps TRBD2 (6 bases). The V gene lost 9 bases and the J gene lost 3 bases, with 21 bases spanning the gap. Germline loops: CDR1 MDHEN, CDR2 SYDVKM. There are 15 residues in the CDR3.